This T cell receptor (beta chain) was sequenced for a study of shared T cell receptors in the human thymus. Trimming left V 9 bases short and J 0 bases short, with 15 bases between. Germline V gives CDR1 MDHEN, CDR2 SYDVKM. The CDR3 is 15 residues long. Using immunoSEQ multiplex PCR, the repertoire was profiled, and TCRdb retains in-frame clones only, with some absent. The sample lists about 500,000 clones, around three quarters seen once, with around 0.012% in the top ten. These records were also assigned to another study, of human thymus T cells. That paper adds: Thymic tissue was derived from resections collected during corrective heart surgery.

The sequence was collected from a boy in the first two years of life with a congenital heart defect. The sample comprised thymocytes. The V call is TRBV28, the J call TRBJ2-4; D possibly corresponds to TRBD2 (5 bases). This CDR3 is CASRPGWLAKNIQYF. The CDR3 coding sequence is TGTGCCAGTAGGCCGGGGTGGTTAGCCAAAAACATTCAGTACTTC.